This T cell receptor beta chain was observed in a study of spatial heterogeneity in lung cancer. V dropped 5 bases and J dropped 4; count of bases not matched to a gene: 11. The CDR3 covers 16 residues. CDR1 is MGHDK, CDR2 SYGVNS, per germline. The time point: blood at routine non-recurrence follow-up after resection. The sequenced material consisted of unsorted whole RNA from tumor, nontumor lung or frozen PBMC. From the 5' RACE reads, TCRdb called clonotypes with MiXCR, one entry per CDR3 protein. Of about 120,000 distinct CDR3 sequences listed, 9% to 15% were seen once; the top ten hold roughly 15%.

This receptor was identified in a male donor with early-stage non-small cell lung cancer. The V gene is TRBV25-1, the J gene TRBJ2-1, with 7 positions matching TRBD1. The sequenced sample was PBMCs, obtained at follow-up. The CDR3 region has the DNA TGTGCCAGCAGTCCGAGGGGGCGACAGGGTTACAATGAGCAGTTCTTC. It is translated as CASSPRGRQGYNEQFF.